The 30 T cell receptor beta chains given below trace back to one sample, sequenced in a study of PD-L1 blockade in urothelial cancer. The time point denotes: pretreatment peripheral blood. Produced via immunoSEQ multiplex PCR; TCRdb's table is partial and in-frame only. The sample shows tens of thousands of clones, 84% of them seen only once. The sample was PBMCs, taken around atezolizumab (anti-PD-L1) treatment. These receptors originate from a woman aged 70-85 years with urothelial cancer.

The CDR3 region is CAWSVSGTDTQYF. The CDR3 nucleotides read TGTGCCTGGAGTGTATCCGGCACAGATACGCAGTATTTT. J is TRBJ2-3 and V is TRBV30; D uncertain. The CDR3 is made up of 13 amino acids. Trimming removed 0 bases from V and 1 base from J, with 5 bases in between. Germline lookup yields CDR1 GTSNPN and CDR2 SVGIG (reference sequence).

The V and J genes are TRBV28 and TRBJ2-5, with D perhaps TRBD1 (5 bases). Germline V gives CDR1 MDHEN, CDR2 SYDVKM. CDR3 length equals 15 residues. The V end was cut by 6 bases, the J end by 0 bases, with 14 bases between. CDR3: CASSTGNRYQETQYF. CDR3 in DNA: TGTGCCAGCAGCACAGGAAACAGGTACCAAGAGACCCAGTACTTC.

The rearrangement joins TRBV19 to TRBJ1-2; D is unclear. Germline CDR1 reads LNHDA; CDR2 reads SQIVND (reference sequence). The CDR3 has 15 residues. V was cut by 1 base and J by 0 bases, with 9 bases left in between. The CDR3 sequence: CASSIVRGANYGYTF. As DNA, the CDR3 is TGTGCCAGTAGTATAGTTCGGGGTGCTAACTATGGCTACACCTTC.

This chain joins TRBV27 and TRBJ1-4; 9 positions match TRBD1. The CDR3 extends over 16 amino acids. Germline V lookup: CDR1 MNHEY, CDR2 SMNVEV (reference sequence). V lost 6 bases to trimming and J lost 10 bases; unmatched junction nucleotides: 15. The CDR3 protein is CASSPDVGQGAAKLFF. The DNA for the CDR3 is TGTGCCAGCAGCCCAGACGTGGGACAGGGCGCCGCAAAACTGTTTTTT.

The chain employs TRBV11-2 and TRBJ1-3, with 7 bases aligning to TRBD1. V lost 5 bases, J lost 3 bases, and 16 bases stayed unmatched. The CDR3 runs to 18 residues. CDR1 is SGHAT and CDR2 is FQNNGV in the germline V gene. DNA of the CDR3: TGTGCCAGCAGCCTACTAGAAATAACAGGGGTTCGTGGAAACACCATATATTTT. Amino acids: CASSLLEITGVRGNTIYF.

V gene TRBV6-1 combines with J gene TRBJ2-3; perhaps TRBD2 as D (5 bases). The CDR3 totals 17 residues. Trimming stripped 4 bases from V and 1 base from J, with 18 bases between. Germline V gives CDR1 MNHNS, CDR2 SASEGT. The CDR3 loop reads CASSGLRLALGTDTQYF. Written as DNA, the CDR3 is TGTGCCAGCAGTGGTCTTAGGCTAGCCCTTGGCACAGATACGCAGTATTTT.

V is TRBV6-5 and J is TRBJ1-1; TRBD1 might be the D (6 bases). Germline CDR1 MNHEY, CDR2 SVGAGI. The V and J ends lost 6 bases and 8 bases respectively, with 16 bases between them. There are 13 residues in the CDR3. The CDR3 sequence is CASSSGHWAEAFF. Here the CDR3 DNA reads TGTGCCAGCAGCTCGGGACACTGGGCGGAAGCTTTCTTT.

The chain is built from TRBV30 and TRBJ2-2, with 7 nucleotides matching TRBD1. The CDR3 extends over 15 amino acids. V trimming: 3 bases; J trimming: 7 bases; junction bases outside the gene matches: 11. Germline values: CDR1 GTSNPN, CDR2 SVGIG (reference sequence). CDR3 protein: CAWRRGQFGGGELFF. The CDR3 nucleotides are TGTGCCTGGAGGAGGGGGCAATTCGGCGGCGGGGAGCTGTTTTTT. Full variable domain (missing parts from reference TRBV30 and TRBJ2-2): SQTIHQWPATLVQPVGSPLSLECTVEGTSNPNLYWYRQAAGRGLQLLFYSVGIGQISSEVPQNLSASRPQDRQFILSSKKLLLSDSGFYLCAWRRGQFGGGELFFGEGSRLTVL.

The J gene is TRBJ1-2, the V gene TRBV2; D perhaps matches TRBD1 (6 bases). V was clipped by 6 bases and J by 11 bases, with 19 bases between them. The CDR3 contains 13 residues. In germline, CDR1 is SNHLY, CDR2 FYNNEI. The chain's CDR3 is CASSAQGDTGYTF. Here the CDR3 DNA reads TGTGCCAGCAGCGCACAGGGAGATACTGGTTACACCTTC.

The DNA of the CDR3 is TGTGCCTGGGACAGGGTGAAGCCCGGGGAGCTGTTTTTT. It codes for CAWDRVKPGELFF. The chain joins TRBV30 to TRBJ2-2; 7 nucleotides match TRBD1. Germline V gene sequence: CDR1 GTSNPN, CDR2 SVGIG (reference sequence). V gave up 5 bases and J gave up 6 bases; unmatched junction bases: 6. CDR3 length: 13 amino acids.

The CDR3 bases are TGTGCCAGCAGCCAATCGGACAGGGATTTGGCCGGGGAGCTGTTTTTT. Translated, it gives CASSQSDRDLAGELFF. The J gene is TRBJ2-2, the V gene TRBV4-2; 8 bases match TRBD1. The V gene end was trimmed by 2 bases and the J gene end by 6 bases; junction bases not matched to a gene: 8. CDR3 size: 16 residues. Germline CDR1 is LGHNA and CDR2 is YNFKEQ.

A single count supports this clone. The CDR3 protein is CASSPLVRGGGELFF. The CDR3 nucleotides read TGTGCCAGCAGCCCCCTCGTGCGGGGTGGGGGGGAGCTGTTTTTT. This rearrangement joins TRBV9 to TRBJ2-2, with a weak D call TRBD2 (6 bases). Trimming shortened V by 4 bases and J by 8 bases, and 18 bases separated the two germline ends. The length of the CDR3 is 15 residues. Per the germline V gene, CDR1 is SGDLS and CDR2 is YYNGEE.

DNA of the CDR3: TGTGCCAGCAGCTTAGTAGGGACAGGGGGCAATCAGCCCCAGCATTTT. Residues: CASSLVGTGGNQPQHF. The genes are TRBV7-2 and TRBJ1-5; 10 positions match TRBD1. The V segment lost 1 base and the J segment 2 bases; nucleotides outside the gene matches: 2. This CDR3 comprises 16 residues. Germline CDR1 SGHTA, CDR2 FQGNSA.

The chain has TRBV5-4 and TRBJ2-1, with TRBD2 matching 15 bases. Germline V gene lookup returns CDR1 SGHNT and CDR2 YYREEE (reference sequence). V shed 3 bases, J shed 2 bases, and the junction held 3 bases outside the gene matches. The CDR3 runs 17 residues. The CDR3 DNA reads TGTGCCAGCAGCTCGGGACTAGCGGGAGGTACCTACAATGAGCAGTTCTTC. Translated, it gives CASSSGLAGGTYNEQFF.

The chain couples TRBV6-4 to TRBJ2-1; TRBD2 matches at 8 bases. Trimming took 4 bases from V and 2 from J; bases not matched to a gene: 4. The germline V gene encodes CDR1 MRHNA and CDR2 SNTAGT. The CDR3 extends over 15 amino acids. DNA for the CDR3: TGTGCCAGCAGTGCCCACGGGGGGGCCTACAATGAGCAGTTCTTC. Its protein is CASSAHGGAYNEQFF.

The gene calls are TRBV7-2 and TRBJ2-7; 7 bases map to TRBD2. J lost 0 bases, V lost 1 base, and 12 bases had no gene match. This CDR3 has 18 amino acids. Germline V gene sequence: CDR1 SGHTA, CDR2 FQGNSA. CDR3 sequence (DNA): TGTGCCAGCAGCTTAGTGCCAGCGGGAACTACCCACTCCTACGAGCAGTACTTC. This encodes CASSLVPAGTTHSYEQYF.

This chain links TRBV20-1 with TRBJ1-2, with 9 bases aligning to TRBD1. V was clipped by 4 bases and J by 10 bases; unmatched bases: 4. The CDR3 loop spans 11 amino acids. CDR1 and CDR2 (germline): DFQATT, SNEGSKA (reference sequence). In DNA, the CDR3 is TGCAGTGCTACTCGGACAGGGGCCTACACCTTC. This codes for CSATRTGAYTF.

The V and J genes are TRBV7-7 and TRBJ2-3; TRBD2 is a possible D gene (5 bases). Trimming left V 5 bases short and J 2 bases short, with 14 bases between. The length of the CDR3 is 15 residues. CDR1 and CDR2 (germline): SSHAT, FNYEAQ (reference sequence). The CDR3 DNA reads as TGTGCCAGCAGCCCGCGTGAGGGAGCCACAGATACGCAGTATTTT. Amino acids: CASSPREGATDTQYF. Based on the CDR3 plus reference TRBV7-7 and TRBJ2-3, the full variable domain is GAGVSQSPRYKVTKRGQDVTLRCDPISSHATLYWYQQALGQGPEFLTYFNYEAQPDKSGLPSDRFSAERPEGSISTLTIQRTEQRDSAMYRCASSPREGATDTQYFGPGTRLTVL.

This clone occurred many times. CDR3 loop: CATSRVGGVAYTF. In nucleotides, the CDR3 is TGTGCCACCAGCAGAGTTGGAGGGGTCGCCTACACCTTC. V usage is TRBV15 and J usage is TRBJ1-2; possibly TRBD1 for D (5 bases). The CDR3 spans 13 residues. Looked up from germline, CDR1 is LNHNV and CDR2 is YYDKDF (reference sequence). V shed 1 base and J shed 10 bases, with 13 bases lying between them.

This chain joins TRBV19 and TRBJ2-7, with 8 bases fitting TRBD1. CDR3 length: 15 residues. V lost 5 bases to trimming and J lost 7 bases; unmatched junction nucleotides: 13. Germline V gene sequence: CDR1 LNHDA, CDR2 SQIVND (reference sequence). CDR3 region: CASSRAGTGTGEQYF. In DNA form, the CDR3 reads TGTGCCAGTAGTCGCGCCGGGACAGGAACGGGGGAGCAGTACTTC.

V is TRBV30 and J is TRBJ1-1; D is undetermined. V was shortened by 4 bases and J by 0 bases, with 9 bases between the two germline ends. The V gene's germline CDR1 is GTSNPN and CDR2 SVGIG (reference sequence). The CDR3 has 13 residues. The CDR3 DNA reads as TGTGCCTGGACTTATGGAGTGAACACTGAAGCTTTCTTT. It is translated as CAWTYGVNTEAFF.

The chain carries TRBV11-1 and TRBJ2-3; 7 nucleotides align to TRBD2. Germline CDR1 reads SGHAT; CDR2 reads FQDESV (reference sequence). The CDR3 covers 15 residues. V gave up 4 bases and J gave up 1 base; unmatched junction bases: 5. The CDR3 DNA follows: TGTGCCAGCAGCTCTTGGCTAGCGGGCACAGATACGCAGTATTTT. Translating gives CASSSWLAGTDTQYF.

This sequence joins TRBV21-1 and TRBJ1-6; TRBD1, as called in the table, went unchecked against the DNA. TRBV21-1 is described as a pseudogene. There are 17 residues in the CDR3. CDR3 coding DNA: TGTGCCAGCAGTCAGAACAGGGTACGGTCCTATAATTCACCCCTCCACTTT. Translating gives CASSQNRVRSYNSPLHF.

V and J are TRBV30 and TRBJ1-2; 9 bases fit TRBD1. In germline, CDR1 is GTSNPN, CDR2 SVGIG (reference sequence). The CDR3 has 14 residues. The ends lost 5 bases at V and 4 bases at J; junction bases unmatched: 8. The CDR3 here is CAWEDRGRFYGYTF. The DNA for the CDR3 is TGTGCCTGGGAAGACAGGGGGAGGTTCTATGGCTACACCTTC.

The chain recombines TRBV11-2 with TRBJ2-1, with D uncertain. Trimming cost V 7 bases and J 10 bases, with 17 bases left between them. CDR1 is SGHAT, CDR2 FQNNGV, per germline. The CDR3 length is 13 residues. CDR3 protein: CASTGSPRHEQFF. For the CDR3, the DNA is TGTGCCAGCACCGGGTCCCCACGGCACGAGCAGTTCTTC.

The chain links TRBV5-6 to TRBJ1-2; D perhaps matches TRBD1 (5 bases). Germline V lookup: CDR1 SGHDT, CDR2 YYEEEE. The CDR3 totals 12 residues. V gave up 3 bases and J gave up 7 bases, with 10 bases separating them. CDR3 sequence reads: CASSWGGSGYTF. In DNA form, the CDR3 reads TGTGCCAGCAGCTGGGGGGGTAGTGGCTACACCTTC. Filled out from reference TRBV5-6 and TRBJ1-2, the complete variable domain reads DAGVTQSPTHLIKTRGQQVTLRCSPKSGHDTVSWYQQALGQGPQFIFQYYEEEERQRGNFPDRFSGHQFPNYSSELNVNALLLGDSALYLCASSWGGSGYTFGSGTRLTVV.

The J gene is TRBJ2-7, the V gene TRBV7-7; perhaps TRBD1 as D (5 bases). The CDR3 loop spans 13 amino acids. Trimming shortened V by 4 bases and J by 12 bases, and 19 bases separated the two germline ends. Germline V CDR1 and CDR2: SSHAT, FNYEAQ (reference sequence). Here the CDR3 reads CASSSDGWGRWYF. Written as DNA, the CDR3 is TGTGCCAGCAGCTCCGATGGGTGGGGCCGATGGTACTTC. Supplemented by reference TRBV7-7 and TRBJ2-7, the full variable domain reads GAGVSQSPRYKVTKRGQDVTLRCDPISSHATLYWYQQALGQGPEFLTYFNYEAQPDKSGLPSDRFSAERPEGSISTLTIQRTEQRDSAMYRCASSSDGWGRWYFGPGTRLTVT.

V and J are TRBV30 and TRBJ2-7, with TRBD1 matching over 7 bases. Trimming cost V 3 bases and J 3 bases; bases outside gene matches: 11. The germline V gene encodes CDR1 GTSNPN and CDR2 SVGIG (reference sequence). CDR3 length: 15 amino acids. The CDR3 DNA follows: TGTGCCTGGAGGGGCAGGGGGATGGGAGTCTACGAGCAGTACTTC. This translates into CAWRGRGMGVYEQYF.

The chain employs TRBV6-4 and TRBJ2-2; TRBD2 aligns across 7 bases. J was trimmed by 2 bases and V by 6 bases; bases with no gene match: 6. Per germline, CDR1 MRHNA and CDR2 SNTAGT. This CDR3 is built from 15 residues. The CDR3 loop reads CASSRTRSNTGELFF. The CDR3 coding sequence is TGTGCCAGCAGCAGGACTAGAAGTAACACCGGGGAGCTGTTTTTT.

This chain connects TRBV7-9 to TRBJ2-1; tentative D call: TRBD2 (5 bases). Trimming left V 1 base short and J 4 bases short, with 5 bases between. CDR3 length equals 13 residues. The germline gives CDR1 SEHNR, CDR2 FQNEAQ (reference sequence). CDR3 sequence: CASSLGTYNEQFF. The CDR3 region has the DNA TGTGCCAGCAGCTTAGGGACTTACAATGAGCAGTTCTTC.